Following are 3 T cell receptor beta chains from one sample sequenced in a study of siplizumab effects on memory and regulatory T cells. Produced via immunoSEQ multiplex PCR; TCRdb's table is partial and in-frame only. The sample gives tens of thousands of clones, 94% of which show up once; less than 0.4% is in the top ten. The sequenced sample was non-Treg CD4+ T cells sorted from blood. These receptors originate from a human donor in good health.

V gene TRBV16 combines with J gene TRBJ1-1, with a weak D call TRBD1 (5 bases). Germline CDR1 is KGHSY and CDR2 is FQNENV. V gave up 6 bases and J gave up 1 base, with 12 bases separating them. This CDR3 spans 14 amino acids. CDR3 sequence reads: CASSLGRANTEAFF. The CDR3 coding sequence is TGTGCCAGCAGTCTGGGCAGGGCGAACACTGAAGCTTTCTTT.

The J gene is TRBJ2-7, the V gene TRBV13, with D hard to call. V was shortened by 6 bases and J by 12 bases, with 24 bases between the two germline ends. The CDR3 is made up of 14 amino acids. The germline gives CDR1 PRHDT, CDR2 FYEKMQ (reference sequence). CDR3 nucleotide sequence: TGTGCCAGCAGTCCTCTACGAGATCCTCCTACCCTGTACTTC. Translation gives CASSPLRDPPTLYF.

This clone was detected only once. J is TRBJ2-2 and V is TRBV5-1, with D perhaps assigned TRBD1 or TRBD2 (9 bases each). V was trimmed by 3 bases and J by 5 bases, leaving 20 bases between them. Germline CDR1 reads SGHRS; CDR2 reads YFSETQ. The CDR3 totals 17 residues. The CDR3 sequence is CASSSGTGTSLTGELFF. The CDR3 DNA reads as TGCGCCAGCAGCTCCGGGACAGGGACTAGCTTAACCGGGGAGCTGTTTTTT. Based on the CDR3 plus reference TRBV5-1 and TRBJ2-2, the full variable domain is KAGVTQTPRYLIKTRGQQVTLSCSPISGHRSVSWYQQTPGQGLQFLFEYFSETQRNKGNFPGRFSGRQFSNSRSEMNVSTLELGDSALYLCASSSGTGTSLTGELFFGEGSRLTVL.